The 2 T cell receptor beta chains in this list originate from one sample, sequenced in a study of cytomegalovirus exposure and HLA in healthy donors. Both 60 Vbeta primers and 13 Jbeta primers went into the PCR. Sequenced by immunoSEQ multiplex PCR; TCRdb stores in-frame clones only, minus some. The sample consists of fewer than 95,000 clones, 65% of them appearing once. The sample taken for sequencing was PBMCs. Receptor source: a woman aged 45-60 years in good health and CMV-seropositive.

This clone was seen just once. V and J are TRBV29-1 and TRBJ1-6; D gene unclear. Germline V gene sequence: CDR1 SQVTM, CDR2 ANQGSEA. There are 14 residues in the CDR3. The V end lost 6 bases, the J end lost 5 bases, and 14 bases lay between the germline ends. In DNA, the CDR3 is TGCAGCGTGAGGCCGTGGGGAGATAATTCACCCCTCCACTTT. Translation: CSVRPWGDNSPLHF.

The chain uses TRBV6-1 and TRBJ2-7, with 10 bases that match TRBD1. The CDR3 runs to 15 residues. Germline values: CDR1 MNHNS, CDR2 SASEGT. V lost 3 bases, J lost 3 bases, and 5 bases stayed unmatched. As DNA, the CDR3 is TGTGCCAGCAGTGACCGGACAGGGGGATTCTACGAGCAGTACTTC. This gives the protein CASSDRTGGFYEQYF.